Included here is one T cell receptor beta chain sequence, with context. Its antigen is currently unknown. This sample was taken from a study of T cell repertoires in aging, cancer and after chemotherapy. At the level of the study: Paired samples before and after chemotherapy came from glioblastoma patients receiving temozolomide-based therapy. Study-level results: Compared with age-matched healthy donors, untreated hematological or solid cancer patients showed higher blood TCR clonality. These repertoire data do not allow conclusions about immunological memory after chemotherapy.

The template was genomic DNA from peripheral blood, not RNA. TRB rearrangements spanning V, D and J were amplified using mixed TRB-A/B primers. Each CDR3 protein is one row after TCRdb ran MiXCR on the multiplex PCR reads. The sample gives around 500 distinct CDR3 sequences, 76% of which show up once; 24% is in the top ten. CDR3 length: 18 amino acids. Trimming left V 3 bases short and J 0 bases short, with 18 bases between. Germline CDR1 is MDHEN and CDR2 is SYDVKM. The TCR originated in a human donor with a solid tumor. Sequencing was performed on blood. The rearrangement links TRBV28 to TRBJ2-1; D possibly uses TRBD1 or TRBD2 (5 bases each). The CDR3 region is CASSLSSMGVSSYNEQFF. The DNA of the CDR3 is TGTGCCAGCAGTTTGAGTAGCATGGGGGTGAGCTCCTACAATGAGCAGTTCTTC.